This TCR beta chain is from a study of blood T cell repertoires in COVID-19. Libraries were prepared by immunoSEQ multiplex PCR; TCRdb keeps only in-frame clonotypes and omits some of them. Of more than 250,000 clones in the sample, 70% to 90% were seen once. Donors in Cohort 3 counted as recovered after two negative PCRs, clearance, or symptom resolution. This CDR3 has 16 amino acids. Germline lookup yields CDR1 SEHNR and CDR2 FQNEAQ (reference sequence). V was clipped by 5 bases and J by 1 base, with 15 bases between them. The chain is built from TRBV7-9 and TRBJ1-3, with unresolved D. The clonotype comes from a woman in her thirties who had recovered from COVID-19. Sequencing used PBMCs or T cells enriched from blood (not recorded which). CDR3 residues: CASSTPQVLSGNTIYF. The DNA for the CDR3 is TGTGCCAGCAGCACACCCCAGGTCCTATCTGGAAACACCATATATTTT.